These T cell receptor beta chains were read from a single sample in a study of blood T cell repertoires in COVID-19. TCRdb's table, derived via immunoSEQ multiplex PCR, lists solely in-frame clones and lacks some. The table lists 35,000 to 45,000 clones, 80% to 90% of them singletons, with about 6.1% in the top ten. The sequencing input was peripheral blood. These receptors were obtained from a human donor in a cohort sampled during active COVID-19. Both conserved end residues are part of each CDR3. D genes are given only for firm matches. The listing skips clone size in some rows; elsewhere it reads once, few, many or a size class.

CDR3 DNA: TGTGCCAGCACCAGGAAAGGGGATGGCGAAGCTTTCTTT
CDR3 protein: CASTRKGDGEAFF
D gene: -
V gene: TRBV6-5
J gene: TRBJ1-1
clone size: -

CDR3 DNA: TGTGCCAGCAGGGCCCAACAGGGTGGATTCAAAGATACGCAGTATTTT
CDR3 protein: CASRAQQGGFKDTQYF
D gene: -
V gene: TRBV2
J gene: TRBJ2-3
clone size: -

CDR3 DNA: TGTGCCAGCAGTTTGGTGGGAGGGGGGTTCGGAGATACGCAGTATTTT
CDR3 protein: CASSLVGGGFGDTQYF
D gene: -
V gene: TRBV27
J gene: TRBJ2-3
clone size: -

CDR3 DNA: TGCGCCAGCAGCCACAAGCGGTACAATGAGCAGTTCTTC
CDR3 protein: CASSHKRYNEQFF
D gene: -
V gene: TRBV4-1
J gene: TRBJ2-1
clone size: -

CDR3 DNA: TGTGCCAGCCATCGACAGTTCTCTGGGGCCAACGTCCTGACTTTC
CDR3 protein: CASHRQFSGANVLTF
D gene: -
V gene: TRBV19
J gene: TRBJ2-6
clone size: few

CDR3 DNA: TGTGCCAGCAGGGGACTAGCGGGGACCGCAGATACGCAGTATTTT
CDR3 protein: CASRGLAGTADTQYF
D gene: TRBD2
V gene: TRBV25-1
J gene: TRBJ2-3
clone size: -

CDR3 DNA: TGTGCCAGCTCACCAACTGGACAGGAGATCTATGGCTACACCTTC
CDR3 protein: CASSPTGQEIYGYTF
D gene: TRBD1
V gene: TRBV18
J gene: TRBJ1-2
clone size: few

CDR3 DNA: TGTGCCAGCACTCATAGCGGGGGGGCGTATGAGCAGTTCTTC
CDR3 protein: CASTHSGGAYEQFF
D gene: TRBD2
V gene: TRBV4-2
J gene: TRBJ2-1
clone size: -

CDR3 DNA: TGTGCCAGCAGCCAAGGCCTAGCGGAAGAGACCCAGTACTTC
CDR3 protein: CASSQGLAEETQYF
D gene: TRBD2
V gene: TRBV14
J gene: TRBJ2-5
clone size: -

CDR3 DNA: TGTGCCAGCAGCAAGGACAGGGACTATGGCTACACCTTC
CDR3 protein: CASSKDRDYGYTF
D gene: TRBD1
V gene: TRBV6-2/TRBV6-3
J gene: TRBJ1-2
clone size: once

CDR3 DNA: TGTGCCAGCAGCTTAGACGGCGCAGGGTCGAGGAATTCACCCCTCCACTTT
CDR3 protein: CASSLDGAGSRNSPLHF
D gene: -
V gene: TRBV7-2
J gene: TRBJ1-6
clone size: -

CDR3 DNA: TGCGCCAGCAGGAGCCTTAGTTCCTACGAGCAGTACTTC
CDR3 protein: CASRSLSSYEQYF
D gene: -
V gene: TRBV5-1
J gene: TRBJ2-7
clone size: once

CDR3 DNA: TGTGCCAGCAGCTCCCAGAGCGGGGGTGGGGGGGAGCTGTTTTTT
CDR3 protein: CASSSQSGGGGELFF
D gene: TRBD2
V gene: TRBV7-2
J gene: TRBJ2-2
clone size: -

CDR3 DNA: TGCGCCAGCAGCTCGACAGGGTACAATGAGCAGTTCTTC
CDR3 protein: CASSSTGYNEQFF
D gene: TRBD1
V gene: TRBV5-1
J gene: TRBJ2-1
clone size: -

CDR3 DNA: TGTGCCAGCAGTGAACGAAAGCGAGGAGAGACCCAGTACTTC
CDR3 protein: CASSERKRGETQYF
D gene: -
V gene: TRBV6-1
J gene: TRBJ2-5
clone size: once

CDR3 DNA: TGCGCCAGCAGCTTCGGACTGGATGAAAAACTGTTTTTT
CDR3 protein: CASSFGLDEKLFF
D gene: -
V gene: TRBV4-1
J gene: TRBJ1-4
clone size: -

CDR3 DNA: TGTGCCAGCAGCTTGAGACAGACCCAAGAGACCCAGTACTTC
CDR3 protein: CASSLRQTQETQYF
D gene: -
V gene: TRBV5-6
J gene: TRBJ2-5
clone size: -

CDR3 DNA: TGTGCCAGCAGTGATCCTCGGGACTCAGATACGCAGTATTTT
CDR3 protein: CASSDPRDSDTQYF
D gene: -
V gene: TRBV6-1
J gene: TRBJ2-3
clone size: -

CDR3 DNA: TGTGCCAGCAGTTACACAGGGGGCCTGTTTGAAGCTTTCTTT
CDR3 protein: CASSYTGGLFEAFF
D gene: TRBD1
V gene: TRBV6-5
J gene: TRBJ1-1
clone size: -

CDR3 DNA: TGTGCCAGCAGCAAGGGACAGGCGGAGGGCTACACCTTC
CDR3 protein: CASSKGQAEGYTF
D gene: TRBD1
V gene: TRBV11-2
J gene: TRBJ1-2
clone size: -

CDR3 DNA: TGTGCCAGCTCACGCGGACAGCCCAACACTGAAGCTTTCTTT
CDR3 protein: CASSRGQPNTEAFF
D gene: -
V gene: TRBV18
J gene: TRBJ1-1
clone size: few

CDR3 DNA: TGTGCCAGCAGTCAATCTAGCGGGGCCGCCTACGAGCAGTACTTC
CDR3 protein: CASSQSSGAAYEQYF
D gene: TRBD2
V gene: TRBV7-8
J gene: TRBJ2-7
clone size: -

CDR3 DNA: TGTGCCTGGGGGGGGACAGGGCGAGAGGCTTTCTTT
CDR3 protein: CAWGGTGREAFF
D gene: TRBD1
V gene: TRBV30
J gene: TRBJ1-1
clone size: -

CDR3 DNA: TGTGCCAGCAGTTGGGGGGCGGGAGGGGGCGCAGATACGCAGTATTTT
CDR3 protein: CASSWGAGGGADTQYF
D gene: TRBD2
V gene: TRBV6-5
J gene: TRBJ2-3
clone size: -

CDR3 DNA: TGCGCCAGCCCGGAGGGGGGGTTTGGCATTCAGTACTTC
CDR3 protein: CASPEGGFGIQYF
D gene: -
V gene: TRBV5-1
J gene: TRBJ2-4
clone size: -

CDR3 DNA: TGTGCCAGCAGAGAATGGTCAGGCGGGAGAGCGGAGACCCAGTACTTC
CDR3 protein: CASREWSGGRAETQYF
D gene: TRBD2
V gene: TRBV7-9
J gene: TRBJ2-5
clone size: -

CDR3 DNA: TGTGCCAGCAGCCCTAGCGGGGGAAAGAGCGGGGAGCTGTTTTTT
CDR3 protein: CASSPSGGKSGELFF
D gene: TRBD2
V gene: TRBV3-1/TRBV3-2
J gene: TRBJ2-2
clone size: -

CDR3 DNA: TGCGCCAGCAGCTTCGGGGGAACAGGATACGAGCAGTACTTC
CDR3 protein: CASSFGGTGYEQYF
D gene: -
V gene: TRBV5-1
J gene: TRBJ2-7
clone size: -

CDR3 DNA: TGTGCCAGCAGTTACATGTTTGACTGGGGGGGCTATGGCTACACCTTC
CDR3 protein: CASSYMFDWGGYGYTF
D gene: -
V gene: TRBV6-5
J gene: TRBJ1-2
clone size: -

CDR3 DNA: TGTGCCAGCTCACCCCAGACAGGGGGTCAGCCCCAGCATTTT
CDR3 protein: CASSPQTGGQPQHF
D gene: TRBD1
V gene: TRBV18
J gene: TRBJ1-5
clone size: -

CDR3 DNA: TGTGCCAGCAGTTACTCCGTGACAGGGGGCGTCTATGGCTACACCTTC
CDR3 protein: CASSYSVTGGVYGYTF
D gene: TRBD1
V gene: TRBV6-2/TRBV6-3
J gene: TRBJ1-2
clone size: -

CDR3 DNA: TGCGCCAGCAGCTTGGGAAGCGGGGGGGACCTCGGAGAGACCCAGTACTTC
CDR3 protein: CASSLGSGGDLGETQYF
D gene: TRBD2
V gene: TRBV5-1
J gene: TRBJ2-5
clone size: -

CDR3 DNA: TGTGCCAGTAGTATAGTTAGGACAGTGGAGGAAGAGACCCAGTACTTC
CDR3 protein: CASSIVRTVEEETQYF
D gene: -
V gene: TRBV19
J gene: TRBJ2-5
clone size: -

CDR3 DNA: TGTGCCAGCAGCTCTCGCAGGGACTATCTATGGTATGGCTACACCTTC
CDR3 protein: CASSSRRDYLWYGYTF
D gene: -
V gene: TRBV9
J gene: TRBJ1-2
clone size: -

CDR3 DNA: TGTGCCAGCAGACCTAGCGGGCAAGAGACCCAGTACTTC
CDR3 protein: CASRPSGQETQYF
D gene: TRBD2
V gene: TRBV7-2
J gene: TRBJ2-5
clone size: -

CDR3 DNA: TGTGCCAGCAGCCTCCCGGGACAGGGAGGCGGCTACACCTTC
CDR3 protein: CASSLPGQGGGYTF
D gene: TRBD1
V gene: TRBV5-6
J gene: TRBJ1-2
clone size: -

CDR3 DNA: TGTGCCAGCAGTTACCCCCAGGGTTTGGGCTCCTACAATGAGCAGTTCTTC
CDR3 protein: CASSYPQGLGSYNEQFF
D gene: -
V gene: TRBV6-2/TRBV6-3
J gene: TRBJ2-1
clone size: -

CDR3 DNA: TGCGCCAGCAGCCAGGTAGCGGGGGGGCTCTACAATGAGCAGTTCTTC
CDR3 protein: CASSQVAGGLYNEQFF
D gene: TRBD2
V gene: TRBV4-3
J gene: TRBJ2-1
clone size: -

CDR3 DNA: TGTGCCAGCACCTCTTCGGTATCGCTGACCCAGTACTTC
CDR3 protein: CASTSSVSLTQYF
D gene: -
V gene: TRBV7-8
J gene: TRBJ2-5
clone size: -

CDR3 DNA: TGCGCCAGCAGCCAAGACAAAACAGGGGGCCCTTATAGCAATCAGCCCCAGCATTTT
CDR3 protein: CASSQDKTGGPYSNQPQHF
D gene: TRBD1
V gene: TRBV4-3
J gene: TRBJ1-5
clone size: -

CDR3 DNA: TGTGCCAGCGGCGGTGAGAGGCGAGGGTACAATGAGCAGTTCTTC
CDR3 protein: CASGGERRGYNEQFF
D gene: -
V gene: TRBV21-1
J gene: TRBJ2-1
clone size: once

CDR3 DNA: TGTGCCAGCGGACGACTGGGACAGGGGAGCACTGAAGCTTTCTTT
CDR3 protein: CASGRLGQGSTEAFF
D gene: TRBD1
V gene: TRBV3-1/TRBV3-2
J gene: TRBJ1-1
clone size: once

CDR3 DNA: TGTGCCAGCAGCAAAGGACAGGGGACTCCTGGGGCCAACGTCCTGACTTTC
CDR3 protein: CASSKGQGTPGANVLTF
D gene: -
V gene: TRBV21-1
J gene: TRBJ2-6
clone size: -

CDR3 DNA: TGCAGCGTTGAAGACCGGGACAGGGATAGTTGGTATGGCTACACCTTC
CDR3 protein: CSVEDRDRDSWYGYTF
D gene: TRBD1
V gene: TRBV29-1
J gene: TRBJ1-2
clone size: -

CDR3 DNA: TGTGCCAGCAGCTTAGAACTAAAGCAGTACTTC
CDR3 protein: CASSLELKQYF
D gene: -
V gene: TRBV7-2
J gene: TRBJ2-7
clone size: -

CDR3 DNA: TGTGCCAGCAGCTTACGGCAGGGGGCGCCTGGGGCCAACGTCCTGACTTTC
CDR3 protein: CASSLRQGAPGANVLTF
D gene: TRBD1
V gene: TRBV5-6
J gene: TRBJ2-6
clone size: -

CDR3 DNA: TGTGCCAGCAGTGGGGGACTAGTGGGGAACAATGAGCAGTTCTTC
CDR3 protein: CASSGGLVGNNEQFF
D gene: TRBD2
V gene: TRBV2
J gene: TRBJ2-1
clone size: -

CDR3 DNA: TGTGCCAGCAGTAAGTGGGGCGGCATGAACACTGAAGCTTTCTTT
CDR3 protein: CASSKWGGMNTEAFF
D gene: -
V gene: TRBV27
J gene: TRBJ1-1
clone size: -

CDR3 DNA: TGCGCCAGCAGCTTAGCAACTCAAGAGACCCAGTACTTC
CDR3 protein: CASSLATQETQYF
D gene: -
V gene: TRBV5-1
J gene: TRBJ2-5
clone size: -

CDR3 DNA: TGTGCCAGCAGCTTAGGTTACTACGAGCAGTACTTC
CDR3 protein: CASSLGYYEQYF
D gene: -
V gene: TRBV7-2
J gene: TRBJ2-7
clone size: -

CDR3 DNA: TGTGCCAGCAGCTTAGCGAGGGCTAACTCCTATAATTCACCCCTCCACTTT
CDR3 protein: CASSLARANSYNSPLHF
D gene: -
V gene: TRBV7-4
J gene: TRBJ1-6
clone size: -

CDR3 DNA: TGTGCCACCGGACATCCACAGGGGAGCTATGGCTACACCTTC
CDR3 protein: CATGHPQGSYGYTF
D gene: TRBD1
V gene: TRBV24-1
J gene: TRBJ1-2
clone size: once

CDR3 DNA: TGTGCCAGCAGTGGCAGAATCCAAGAGACCCAGTACTTC
CDR3 protein: CASSGRIQETQYF
D gene: -
V gene: TRBV2
J gene: TRBJ2-5
clone size: -

CDR3 DNA: TGTGCTAGTGGTTTGGACGGTCCCGGGAAGGTGAACACTGAAGCTTTCTTT
CDR3 protein: CASGLDGPGKVNTEAFF
D gene: -
V gene: TRBV12-5
J gene: TRBJ1-1
clone size: -

CDR3 DNA: TGTGCCAGCAGCAGGGACAGGGGCCGTCAGGGCACTGAAGCTTTCTTT
CDR3 protein: CASSRDRGRQGTEAFF
D gene: TRBD1
V gene: TRBV5-6
J gene: TRBJ1-1
clone size: -

CDR3 DNA: TGTGCCAGCAGTTCAGGGGACACGGGATCCCTCAATTCACCCCTCCACTTT
CDR3 protein: CASSSGDTGSLNSPLHF
D gene: -
V gene: TRBV28
J gene: TRBJ1-6
clone size: -

CDR3 DNA: TGTGCCAGCTCCGTCACAGGGTTTGTCGTGAATGAGCAGTTCTTC
CDR3 protein: CASSVTGFVVNEQFF
D gene: -
V gene: TRBV27
J gene: TRBJ2-1
clone size: -